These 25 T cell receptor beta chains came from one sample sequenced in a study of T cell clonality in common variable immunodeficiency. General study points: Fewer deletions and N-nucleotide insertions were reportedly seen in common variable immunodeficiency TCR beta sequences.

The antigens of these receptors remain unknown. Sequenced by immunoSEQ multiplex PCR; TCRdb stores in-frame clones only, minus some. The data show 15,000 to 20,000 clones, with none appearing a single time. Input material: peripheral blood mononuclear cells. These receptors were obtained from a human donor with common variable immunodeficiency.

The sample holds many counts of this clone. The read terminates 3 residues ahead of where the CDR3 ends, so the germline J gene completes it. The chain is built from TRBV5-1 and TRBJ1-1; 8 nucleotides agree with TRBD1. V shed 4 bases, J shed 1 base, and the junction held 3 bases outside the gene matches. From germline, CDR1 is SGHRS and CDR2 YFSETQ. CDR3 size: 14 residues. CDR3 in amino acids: CASSRQGPNTEAFF. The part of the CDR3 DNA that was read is TGCGCCAGCAGCCGACAGGGGCCGAACACTGAA. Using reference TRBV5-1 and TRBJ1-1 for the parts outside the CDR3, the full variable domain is KAGVTQTPRYLIKTRGQQVTLSCSPISGHRSVSWYQQTPGQGLQFLFEYFSETQRNKGNFPGRFSGRQFSNSRSEMNVSTLELGDSALYLCASSRQGPNTEAFFGQGTRLTVV.

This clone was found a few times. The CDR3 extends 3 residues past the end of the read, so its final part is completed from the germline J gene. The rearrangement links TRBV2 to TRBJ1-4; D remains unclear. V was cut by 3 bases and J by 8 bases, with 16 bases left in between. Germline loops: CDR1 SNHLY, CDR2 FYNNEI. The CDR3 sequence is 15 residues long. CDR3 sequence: CASSEERTVGEKLFF. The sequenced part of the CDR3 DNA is TGTGCCAGCAGTGAGGAGAGAACAGTTGGGGAAAAA.

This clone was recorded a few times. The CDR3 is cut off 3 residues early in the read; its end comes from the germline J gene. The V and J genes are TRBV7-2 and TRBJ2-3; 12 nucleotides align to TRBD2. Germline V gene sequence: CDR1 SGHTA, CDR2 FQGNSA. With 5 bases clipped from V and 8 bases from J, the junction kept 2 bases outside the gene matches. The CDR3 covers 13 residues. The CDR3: CASSPGLAGTQYF. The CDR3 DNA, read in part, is TGTGCCAGCAGCCCGGGACTAGCGGGTACG. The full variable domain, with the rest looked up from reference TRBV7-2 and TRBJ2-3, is GAGVSQSPSNKVTEKGKDVELRCDPISGHTALYWYRQSLGQGLEFLIYFQGNSAPDKSGLPSDRFSAERTGGSVSTLTIQRTQQEDSAVYLCASSPGLAGTQYFGPGTRLTVL.

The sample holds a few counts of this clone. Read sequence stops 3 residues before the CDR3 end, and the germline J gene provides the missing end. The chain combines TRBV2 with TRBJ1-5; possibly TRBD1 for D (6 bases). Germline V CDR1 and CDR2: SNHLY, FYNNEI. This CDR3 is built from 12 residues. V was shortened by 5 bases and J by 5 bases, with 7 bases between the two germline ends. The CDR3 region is CASSQGYQPQHF. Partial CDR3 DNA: TGTGCCAGCAGTCAGGGGTATCAGCCC.

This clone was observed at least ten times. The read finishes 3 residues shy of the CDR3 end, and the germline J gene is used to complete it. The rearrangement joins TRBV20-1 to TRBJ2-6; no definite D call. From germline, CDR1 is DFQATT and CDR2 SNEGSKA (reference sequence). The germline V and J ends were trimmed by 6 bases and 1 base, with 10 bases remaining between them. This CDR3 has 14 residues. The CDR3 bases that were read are TGCAGTGCCTCTTTATCTTCTGGGGCCAACGTC. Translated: CSASLSSGANV. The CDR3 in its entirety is CSASLSSGANVLTF.

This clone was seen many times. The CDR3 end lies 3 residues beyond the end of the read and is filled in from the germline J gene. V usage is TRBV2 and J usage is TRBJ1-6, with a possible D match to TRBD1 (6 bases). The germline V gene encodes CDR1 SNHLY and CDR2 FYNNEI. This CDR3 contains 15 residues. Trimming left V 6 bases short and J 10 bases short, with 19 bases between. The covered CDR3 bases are TGTGCCAGCAGGACGCAGGGGTATCTAGGATCACCC. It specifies CASRTQGYLGSP. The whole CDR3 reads CASRTQGYLGSPLHF.

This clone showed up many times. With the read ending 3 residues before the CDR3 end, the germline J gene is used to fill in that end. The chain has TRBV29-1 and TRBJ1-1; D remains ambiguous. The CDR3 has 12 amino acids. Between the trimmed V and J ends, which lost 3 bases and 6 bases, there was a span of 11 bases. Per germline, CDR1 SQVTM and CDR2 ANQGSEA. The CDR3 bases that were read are TGCAGCGTTGACTCAGTTACAGCTGAA. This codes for CSVDSVTAE. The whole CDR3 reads CSVDSVTAEAFF. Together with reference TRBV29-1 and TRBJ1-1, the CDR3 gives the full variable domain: SAVISQKPSRDICQRGTSLTIQCQVDSQVTMMFWYRQQPGQSLTLIATANQGSEATYESGFVIDKFPISRPNLTFSTLTVSNMSPEDSSIYLCSVDSVTAEAFFGQGTRLTVV.

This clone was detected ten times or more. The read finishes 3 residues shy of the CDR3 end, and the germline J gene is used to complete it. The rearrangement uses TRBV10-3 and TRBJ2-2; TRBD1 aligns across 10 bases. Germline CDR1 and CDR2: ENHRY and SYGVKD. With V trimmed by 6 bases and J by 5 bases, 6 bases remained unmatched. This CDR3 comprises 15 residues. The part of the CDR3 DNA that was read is TGTGCCATCAGACCGGGACAGGGGTGGACCGGGGAG. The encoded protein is CAIRPGQGWTGE. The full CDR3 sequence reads CAIRPGQGWTGELFF.

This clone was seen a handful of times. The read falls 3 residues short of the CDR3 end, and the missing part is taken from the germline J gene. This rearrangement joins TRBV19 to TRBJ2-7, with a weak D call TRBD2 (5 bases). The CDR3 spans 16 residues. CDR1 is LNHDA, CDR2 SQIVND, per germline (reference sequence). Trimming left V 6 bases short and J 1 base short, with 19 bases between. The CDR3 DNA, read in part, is TGTGCCAGTAGCATACAAGAGGGTTGGAGGTCCTACGAG. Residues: CASSIQEGWRSYE. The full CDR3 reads CASSIQEGWRSYEQYF.

The part of the CDR3 DNA that was read is TGTGCCAGCACCAGCGTAGCGGTTAGCTCCTACAATGAG. This encodes CASTSVAVSSYNE. The whole CDR3 protein is CASTSVAVSSYNEQFF. This rearrangement joins TRBV7-6 to TRBJ2-1, with D maybe TRBD2 (6 bases). The sequenced fragment ends 3 residues before the CDR3 boundary, so the rest is inferred from the germline J gene. V was cut by 7 bases and J by 0 bases, with 16 bases left in between. The CDR3 contains 16 residues. Germline lookup yields CDR1 SGHVS and CDR2 FNYEAQ. The full variable domain, with the rest looked up from reference TRBV7-6 and TRBJ2-1, is GAGVSQSPRYKVTKRGQDVALRCDPISGHVSLYWYRQALGQGPEFLTYFNYEAQQDKSGLPNDRFSAERPEGSISTLTIQRTEQRDSAMYRCASTSVAVSSYNEQFFGPGTRLTVL.

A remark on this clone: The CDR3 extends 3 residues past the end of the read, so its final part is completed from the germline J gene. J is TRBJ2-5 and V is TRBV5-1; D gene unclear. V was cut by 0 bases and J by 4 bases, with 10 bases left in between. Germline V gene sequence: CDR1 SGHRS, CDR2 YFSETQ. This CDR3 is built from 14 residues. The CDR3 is CASSLATGGETQYF. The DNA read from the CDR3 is TGCGCCAGCAGCTTGGCCACTGGTGGAGAGACC. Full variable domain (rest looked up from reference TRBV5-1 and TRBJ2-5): KAGVTQTPRYLIKTRGQQVTLSCSPISGHRSVSWYQQTPGQGLQFLFEYFSETQRNKGNFPGRFSGRQFSNSRSEMNVSTLELGDSALYLCASSLATGGETQYFGPGTRLLVL.

CDR3 bases read: TGTGCCAGCAGTCTTAGCGGGAGAATCGATGAG. It translates to CASSLSGRIDE. The CDR3 in its entirety is CASSLSGRIDEQFF. The chain uses TRBV6-2 or TRBV6-3 and TRBJ2-1; the match to TRBD2 covers 9 bases. From the germline J gene comes the end of the CDR3, since the read stops 3 residues before it. The CDR3 extends over 14 amino acids. The V segment lost 5 bases and the J segment 8 bases; nucleotides outside the gene matches: 7. CDR1 is MNHEY, CDR2 SVGEGT, per germline.

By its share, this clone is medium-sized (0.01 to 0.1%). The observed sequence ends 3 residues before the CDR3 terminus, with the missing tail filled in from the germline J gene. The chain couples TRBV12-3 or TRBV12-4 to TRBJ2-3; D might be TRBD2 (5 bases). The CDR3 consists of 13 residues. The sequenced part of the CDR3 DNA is TGTGCCAGCAGTTTAGTTGCGGGCTTCGCG. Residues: CASSLVAGFA. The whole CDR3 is CASSLVAGFAQYF.

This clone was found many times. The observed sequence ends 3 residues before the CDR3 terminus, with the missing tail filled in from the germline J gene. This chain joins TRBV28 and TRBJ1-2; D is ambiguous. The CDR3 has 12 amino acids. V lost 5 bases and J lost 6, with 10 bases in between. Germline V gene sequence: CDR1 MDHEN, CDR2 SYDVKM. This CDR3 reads CASSVKEDGYTF. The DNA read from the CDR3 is TGTGCCAGCAGTGTAAAAGAGGATGGC.

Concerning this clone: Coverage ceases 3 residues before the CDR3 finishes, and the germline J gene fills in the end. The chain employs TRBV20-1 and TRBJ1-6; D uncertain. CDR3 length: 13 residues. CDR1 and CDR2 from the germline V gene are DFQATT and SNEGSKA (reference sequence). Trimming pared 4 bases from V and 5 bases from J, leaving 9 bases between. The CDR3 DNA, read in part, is TGCAGTGCTAAGAACAGTAATAATTCACCC. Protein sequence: CSAKNSNNSP. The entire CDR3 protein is CSAKNSNNSPLHF.

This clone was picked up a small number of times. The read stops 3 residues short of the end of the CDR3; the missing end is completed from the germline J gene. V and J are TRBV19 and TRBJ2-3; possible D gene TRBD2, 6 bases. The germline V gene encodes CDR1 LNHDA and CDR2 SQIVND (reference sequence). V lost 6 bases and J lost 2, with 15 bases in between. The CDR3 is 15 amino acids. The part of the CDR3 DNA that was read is TGTGCCAGTAGGAGTAGCGGTTCGCTCACAGATACG. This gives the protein CASRSSGSLTDT. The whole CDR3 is CASRSSGSLTDTQYF.

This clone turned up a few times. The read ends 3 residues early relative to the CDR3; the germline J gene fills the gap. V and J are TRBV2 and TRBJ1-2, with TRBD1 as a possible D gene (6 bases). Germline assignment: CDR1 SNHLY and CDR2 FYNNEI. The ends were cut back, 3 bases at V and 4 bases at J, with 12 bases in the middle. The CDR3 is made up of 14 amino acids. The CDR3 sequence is CASSDGGQGYGYTF. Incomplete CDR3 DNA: TGTGCCAGCAGTGACGGGGGGCAGGGCTATGGC.

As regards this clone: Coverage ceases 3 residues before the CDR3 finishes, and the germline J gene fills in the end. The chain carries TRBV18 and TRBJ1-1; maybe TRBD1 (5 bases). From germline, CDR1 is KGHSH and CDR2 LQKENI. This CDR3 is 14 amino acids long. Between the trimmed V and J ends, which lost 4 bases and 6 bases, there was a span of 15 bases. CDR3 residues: CASSQQLGEAEAFF. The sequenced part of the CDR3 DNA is TGTGCCAGCTCACAACAGCTAGGGGAGGCTGAA.

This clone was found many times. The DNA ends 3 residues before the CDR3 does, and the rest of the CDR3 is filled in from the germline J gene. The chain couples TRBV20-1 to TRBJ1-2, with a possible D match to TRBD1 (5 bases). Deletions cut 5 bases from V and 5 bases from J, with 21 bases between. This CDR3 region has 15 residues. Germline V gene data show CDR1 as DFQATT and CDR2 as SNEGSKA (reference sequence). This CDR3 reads CSARLGASVSYGYTF. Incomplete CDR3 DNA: TGCAGTGCTCGTTTAGGGGCCTCAGTATCTTATGGC.

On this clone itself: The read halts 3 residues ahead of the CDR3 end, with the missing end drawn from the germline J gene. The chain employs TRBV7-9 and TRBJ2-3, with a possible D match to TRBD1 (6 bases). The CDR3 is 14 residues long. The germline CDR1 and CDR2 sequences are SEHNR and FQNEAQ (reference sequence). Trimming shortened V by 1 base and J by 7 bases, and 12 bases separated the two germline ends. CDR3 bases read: TGTGCCAGCAGCTTAGTAGGGGGTTCGAATACG. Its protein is CASSLVGGSNT. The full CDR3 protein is CASSLVGGSNTQYF. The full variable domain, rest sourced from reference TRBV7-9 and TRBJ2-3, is DTGVSQNPRHKITKRGQNVTFRCDPISEHNRLYWYRQTLGQGPEFLTYFQNEAQLEKSRLLSDRFSAERPKGSFSTLEIQRTEQGDSAMYLCASSLVGGSNTQYFGPGTRLTVL.

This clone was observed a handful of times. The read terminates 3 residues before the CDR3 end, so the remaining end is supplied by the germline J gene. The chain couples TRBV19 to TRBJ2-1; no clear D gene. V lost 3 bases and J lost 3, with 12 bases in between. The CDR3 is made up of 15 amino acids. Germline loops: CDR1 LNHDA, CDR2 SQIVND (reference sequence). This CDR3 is CASSITGLSYNEQFF. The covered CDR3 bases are TGTGCCAGTAGTATCACCGGTTTGAGCTACAATGAG. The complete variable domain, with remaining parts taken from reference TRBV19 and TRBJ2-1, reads DGGITQSPKYLFRKEGQNVTLSCEQNLNHDAMYWYRQDPGQGLRLIYYSQIVNDFQKGDIAEGYSVSREKKESFPLTVTSAQKNPTAFYLCASSITGLSYNEQFFGPGTRLTVL.

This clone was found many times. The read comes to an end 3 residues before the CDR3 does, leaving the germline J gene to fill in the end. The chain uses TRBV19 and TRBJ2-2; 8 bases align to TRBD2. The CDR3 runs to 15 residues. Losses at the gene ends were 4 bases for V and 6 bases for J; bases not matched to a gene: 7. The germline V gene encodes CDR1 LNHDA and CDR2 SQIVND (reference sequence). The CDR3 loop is CASSKWGLGAGELFF. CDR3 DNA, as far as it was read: TGTGCCAGTAGTAAATGGGGACTAGGTGCCGGGGAG.

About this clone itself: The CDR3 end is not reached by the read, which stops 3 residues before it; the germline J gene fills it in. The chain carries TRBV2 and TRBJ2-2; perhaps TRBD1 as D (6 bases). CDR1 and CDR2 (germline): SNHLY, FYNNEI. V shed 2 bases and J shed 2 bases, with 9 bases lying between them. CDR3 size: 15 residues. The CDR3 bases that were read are TGTGCCAGCAGTGAACACAGGGACAACACCGGGGAG. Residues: CASSEHRDNTGE. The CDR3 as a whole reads CASSEHRDNTGELFF. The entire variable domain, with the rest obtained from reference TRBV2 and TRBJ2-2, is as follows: EPEVTQTPSHQVTQMGQEVILRCVPISNHLYFYWYRQILGQKVEFLVSFYNNEISEKSEIFDDQFSVERPDGSNFTLKIRSTKLEDSAMYFCASSEHRDNTGELFFGEGSRLTVL.

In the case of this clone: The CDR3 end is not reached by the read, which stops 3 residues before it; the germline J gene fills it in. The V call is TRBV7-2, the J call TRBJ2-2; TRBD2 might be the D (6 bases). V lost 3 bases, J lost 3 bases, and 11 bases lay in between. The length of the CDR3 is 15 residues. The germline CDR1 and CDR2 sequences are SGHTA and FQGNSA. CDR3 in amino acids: CASSLRGPDTGELFF. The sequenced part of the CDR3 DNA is TGTGCCAGCAGCTTGCGGGGCCCGGACACCGGGGAG.

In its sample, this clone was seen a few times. Here the CDR3 reads CASSLPGTLYGYTF. CDR3 DNA (partial): TGTGCCAGCAGCTTACCTGGGACACTTTATGGC. The chain combines TRBV7-9 with TRBJ1-2; perhaps TRBD1 as D (6 bases). The CDR3 end lies 3 residues beyond the end of the read and is filled in from the germline J gene. Germline V gene sequence: CDR1 SEHNR, CDR2 FQNEAQ (reference sequence). This CDR3 region has 14 residues. V was clipped by 2 bases and J by 5 bases, with 12 bases between them.